These 9 T cell receptor beta chains share one sample of origin, sequenced in a study of shared clonotypes between healthy human individuals. Assay: immunoSEQ multiplex PCR; the TCRdb copy retains only in-frame clones and omits some. The table has roughly 1,000,000 clones, 78% seen once. What was sequenced was memory CD4+ T cells from PBMCs. The subset here: CD45RA-negative fraction. These TCRs come from a man younger than 35 in good health. Some clones in this sample may be carry-over from other donors' samples.

There are a few counts of this clone. This rearrangement joins TRBV7-7 to TRBJ2-1; 9 nucleotides align to TRBD1. After removal of 2 bases from V and 6 bases from J, the junction contained 2 bases not matched to a gene. CDR1 and CDR2 from the germline V gene are SSHAT and FNYEAQ (reference sequence). The length of the CDR3 is 14 residues. CDR3 protein: CASSLMTGGNEQFF. The CDR3 DNA reads TGTGCCAGCAGCTTAATGACAGGGGGCAATGAGCAGTTCTTC.

V and J are TRBV5-5 and TRBJ1-2; D ambiguous. This CDR3 is 13 amino acids long. Germline CDR1 is SGHKS and CDR2 is YYEKEE (reference sequence). V was cut by 0 bases and J by 4 bases, with 7 bases left in between. The DNA of the CDR3 is TGTGCCAGCAGCTTGGGGGGAATCTATGGCTACACCTTC. Residues: CASSLGGIYGYTF.

This clone was observed a few times. The chain employs TRBV5-8 and TRBJ2-7; 12 bases agree with TRBD2. Germline V gives CDR1 SGHTS, CDR2 YDEGEE. This CDR3 comprises 17 residues. V dropped 2 bases and J dropped 3; count of bases not matched to a gene: 9. CDR3 region: CASSFFRTSGIGYEQYF. The CDR3 region has the DNA TGTGCCAGCAGCTTTTTCCGGACTAGCGGGATTGGCTACGAGCAGTACTTC.

CDR3 coding DNA: TGCGCCAGCAGCCCCTGGGAGACCGCTAACTATGGCTACACCTTC. Translating it yields CASSPWETANYGYTF. The J gene is TRBJ1-2, the V gene TRBV5-1; D remains ambiguous. Germline V CDR1 and CDR2: SGHRS, YFSETQ. Trimming shortened V by 4 bases and J by 0 bases, and 13 bases separated the two germline ends. The CDR3 has 15 residues. The entire variable domain, with the rest obtained from reference TRBV5-1 and TRBJ1-2, is as follows: KAGVTQTPRYLIKTRGQQVTLSCSPISGHRSVSWYQQTPGQGLQFLFEYFSETQRNKGNFPGRFSGRQFSNSRSEMNVSTLELGDSALYLCASSPWETANYGYTFGSGTRLTVV.

V gene TRBV5-1 combines with J gene TRBJ1-5; 8 bases fit TRBD1. Losses at the gene ends were 9 bases for V and 7 bases for J; bases not matched to a gene: 9. The CDR3 has 13 residues. The germline V gene has CDR1 SGHRS and CDR2 YFSETQ. CDR3 bases: TGCGCCATCAGGGACAGGCCTATGCAGCCCCAGCATTTT. Amino acid sequence: CAIRDRPMQPQHF.

V and J are TRBV19 and TRBJ2-4; D perhaps matches TRBD1 (5 bases). The V and J ends lost 4 bases and 6 bases respectively, with 13 bases between them. The CDR3 extends over 14 amino acids. The germline V gene encodes CDR1 LNHDA and CDR2 SQIVND (reference sequence). Here the CDR3 DNA reads TGTGCCAGTAGTACCCAAATGACAGTAAACATTCAGTACTTC. This gives the protein CASSTQMTVNIQYF.

The chain employs TRBV5-1 and TRBJ2-7; 13 positions match TRBD2. This CDR3 region has 16 residues. The V gene end was trimmed by 3 bases and the J gene end by 4 bases; junction bases not matched to a gene: 7. The germline V gene has CDR1 SGHRS and CDR2 YFSETQ. The CDR3 bases are TGCGCCAGCAGCTCTCGGACTAGCGGGAGTGCGTACGAGCAGTACTTC. Translated, it gives CASSSRTSGSAYEQYF.

The CDR3 spells CSADPLETQYF. For the CDR3, the DNA is TGCAGTGCGGACCCCCTGGAGACCCAGTACTTC. The rearrangement joins TRBV20-1 to TRBJ2-5; D remains unclear. The CDR3 contains 11 residues. Trimming cost V 6 bases and J 5 bases, with 10 bases left between them. Germline V gene data show CDR1 as DFQATT and CDR2 as SNEGSKA (reference sequence).

The chain employs TRBV7-9 and TRBJ2-6, with D possibly being TRBD1 (6 bases). There are 16 residues in the CDR3. Germline V CDR1 and CDR2: SEHNR, FQNEAQ (reference sequence). V lost 3 bases to trimming and J lost 4 bases, with 13 bases between them. The chain's CDR3 is CASSFGGARGANVLTF. The CDR3 DNA reads TGTGCCAGCAGCTTTGGGGGCGCGCGCGGGGCCAACGTCCTGACTTTC.